The clone carrying this T cell receptor (beta chain) was counted ten times or more. Its specificity is unknown. MiXCR, run by TCRdb on the 5' RACE reads, gives a single entry per CDR3 protein. Of a few hundred thousand distinct CDR3 sequences detected, approximately 10% appear once; the ten largest clones hold under 25%. This entry belongs to a study of T-cell memory formation after mild COVID-19. As for the study in general: Clustering of TCRs was largely donor specific. Study-level points and caveats: A second wave of clones peaked on day 37, and their SARS-CoV-2 specificity went unconfirmed. Contracting CD4+ clones lay largely in CM and EM, with CD8+ ones residing in EMRA. Clones contracting over day 15 to 85 were CD4/CD8 balanced, with later expanders leaning CD4+.

V was cut by 3 bases and J by 7 bases, with 9 bases left in between. Germline V gene sequence: CDR1 MDHEN, CDR2 SYDVKM. CDR3 length: 12 amino acids. The origin of this receptor is a man aged 18 to 29 who had mild COVID-19 (a few samples of this study predate the infection). Cell type and time point are not known. This sequence joins TRBV28 and TRBJ1-1; D is possibly TRBD1 (6 bases). The sequencing sample was made of PBMCs or a T cell subset sorted from them (not recorded which). CDR3 nucleotide sequence: TGTGCCAGCAGTTTCTCCAGGGGTGAAGCTTTCTTT. The encoded protein is CASSFSRGEAFF.